This TCR beta chain is from a study of human T cells and chemical hapten exposure. The time point was: healthy volunteer bleed at 2 weeks. Total RNA came from unfractionated whole blood. CDR1 SGHRS and CDR2 YFSETQ come from the germline V gene. The V gene lost 0 bases and the J gene lost 6 bases, with 11 bases spanning the gap. This CDR3 comprises 14 residues. TCRdb itself ran the RACE reads through MiXCR, one entry per CDR3 protein. Among roughly 100,000 distinct CDR3 sequences listed, about 8.7% were seen once. The sample comprised whole blood. The chain recombines TRBV5-1 with TRBJ2-3, with D unclear. The TCR comes from a female donor in good health. Some clones in this sample may be carry-over from other donors' samples. The CDR3 loop is CASSLASPRDTQYF. The CDR3 nucleotides are TGCGCCAGCAGCTTGGCGTCCCCGCGGGATACGCAGTATTTT.